This T cell receptor (beta chain) was recovered during a study of shared clonotypes between healthy human individuals. On the study more broadly: A donor's plate count was three for CD4 naive and three for CD4 memory; CD8 naive had two and CD8 memory one. General study results and limits: Collection of samples was limited to blood; tissue repertoires likely differ.

The data were produced by immunoSEQ multiplex PCR, yet TCRdb's version contains in-frame clones alone and is incomplete. The sample has roughly 2.5 million clones; roughly nine tenths are singletons. A word on this clone: The antigen remains unidentified.

Germline V gene lookup returns CDR1 LNHDA and CDR2 SQIVND (reference sequence). Trimming stripped 2 bases from V and 1 base from J, with 12 bases between. This CDR3 region has 15 residues. This receptor was taken from a young man in good health. The chain links TRBV19 to TRBJ2-7; D ambiguous. Sequencing was carried out using naive CD4+ T cells sorted from blood. Subset of the sample: CD45RA+ positively selected. The CDR3 nucleotides are TGTGCCAGTAGTATAAGCACGGGCAAGTCCTACGAGCAGTACTTC. It encodes CASSISTGKSYEQYF.